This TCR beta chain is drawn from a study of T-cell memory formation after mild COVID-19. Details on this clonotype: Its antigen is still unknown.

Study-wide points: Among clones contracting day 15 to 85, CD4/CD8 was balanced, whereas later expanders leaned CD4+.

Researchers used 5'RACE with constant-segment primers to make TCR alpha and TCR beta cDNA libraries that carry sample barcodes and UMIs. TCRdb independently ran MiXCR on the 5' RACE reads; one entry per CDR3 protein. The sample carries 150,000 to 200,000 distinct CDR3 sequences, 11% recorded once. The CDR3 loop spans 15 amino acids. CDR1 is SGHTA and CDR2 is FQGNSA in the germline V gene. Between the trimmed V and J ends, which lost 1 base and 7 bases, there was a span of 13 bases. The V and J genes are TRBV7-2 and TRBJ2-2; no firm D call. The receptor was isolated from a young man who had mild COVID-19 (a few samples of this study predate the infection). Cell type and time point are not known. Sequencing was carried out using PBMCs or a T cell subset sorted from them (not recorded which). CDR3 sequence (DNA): TGTGCCAGCAGCTTAGGAGCGTTAGGGAACGGGGAGCTGTTTTTT. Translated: CASSLGALGNGELFF.